These 23 T cell receptor beta chains originate from one sample sequenced in a study of cytomegalovirus exposure and HLA in healthy donors. Primers included in the PCR were 60 Vbeta and 13 Jbeta primers. Sequencing was performed with immunoSEQ multiplex PCR; in TCRdb, only in-frame clones are kept and a portion is missing. The table has under 200,000 clones, around 80% seen once. Sequenced sample: PBMCs. These receptors all come from a human donor in good health.

The chain combines TRBV12-1 with TRBJ1-3. TRBV12-1 is given as a pseudogene. This CDR3 spans 16 amino acids. CDR3 region: CASSFFIPSSGNTIYF. CDR3 in DNA: TGTGCCAGCAGCTTTTTTATCCCGTCCTCTGGAAACACCATATATTTT.

This clone has only a few counts. The chain couples TRBV5-4 to TRBJ1-2, with TRBD1 identical over 7 bases. The CDR3 is made up of 14 amino acids. V lost 4 bases to trimming and J lost 8 bases; unmatched junction nucleotides: 11. Looked up from germline, CDR1 is SGHNT and CDR2 is YYREEE (reference sequence). The CDR3 DNA reads TGTGCCAGCAGCCCCGGGGACAGCAGTATCGGCTACACCTTC. Protein sequence: CASSPGDSSIGYTF. Using reference TRBV5-4 and TRBJ1-2 for the parts outside the CDR3, the full variable domain is ETGVTQSPTHLIKTRGQQVTLRCSSQSGHNTVSWYQQALGQGPQFIFQYYREEENGRGNFPPRFSGLQFPNYSSELNVNALELDDSALYLCASSPGDSSIGYTFGSGTRLTVV.

Notes on this clone: The same CDR3 can be traced to other DNA sequences in this sample. J is TRBJ2-7 and V is TRBV25-1; D is uncertain. Trimming stripped 4 bases from V and 3 bases from J, with 4 bases between. Germline values: CDR1 MGHDK, CDR2 SYGVNS. The CDR3 sequence is 11 residues long. CDR3: CASSAGYEQYF. The CDR3 coding sequence is TGTGCCAGCAGTGCCGGCTACGAGCAGTACTTC.

The chain couples TRBV7-9 to TRBJ2-7, with D maybe TRBD1 (6 bases). The CDR3 covers 14 residues. Germline V CDR1 and CDR2: SEHNR, FQNEAQ (reference sequence). Trimming left V 3 bases short and J 5 bases short, with 14 bases between. The DNA for the CDR3 is TGTGCCAGCAGCTTCGGACTCCGGGACAACGAGCAGTACTTC. It codes for CASSFGLRDNEQYF.

V gene TRBV27 combines with J gene TRBJ2-1; TRBD2 might be the D (5 bases). CDR3 length equals 13 residues. The V end was cut by 7 bases, the J end by 8 bases, with 15 bases between. The germline V gene encodes CDR1 MNHEY and CDR2 SMNVEV (reference sequence). The CDR3 coding sequence is TGTGCCAGCATTGCCGGGGATAGGGATGAGCAGTTCTTC. This sequence encodes CASIAGDRDEQFF.

This sequence joins TRBV7-6 and TRBJ1-2; D is ambiguous. Germline CDR1 is SGHVS and CDR2 is FNYEAQ. The CDR3 runs 14 residues. V was trimmed by 4 bases and J by 2 bases, leaving 11 bases between them. The CDR3 region is CASSSPWENYGYTF. In DNA form, the CDR3 reads TGTGCCAGCAGCTCCCCCTGGGAGAACTATGGCTACACCTTC.

This rearrangement joins TRBV7-2 to TRBJ1-4; the match to TRBD1 covers 7 bases. CDR3 length: 15 residues. Germline loops: CDR1 SGHTA, CDR2 FQGNSA. The V gene end was trimmed by 5 bases and the J gene end by 4 bases; junction bases not matched to a gene: 7. Here the CDR3 reads CASSLLQGHNEKLFF. The CDR3 DNA sequence: TGTGCCAGCAGCCTCTTACAGGGGCATAATGAAAAACTGTTTTTT.

V is TRBV5-1 and J is TRBJ1-2, with 7 nucleotides matching TRBD1. Germline assignment: CDR1 SGHRS and CDR2 YFSETQ. V lost 4 bases and J lost 8; bases outside the gene matches: 8. The CDR3 has 13 amino acids. The CDR3 region has the DNA TGCGCCAGCAGCACCGACAGGGACGGGGGCTACACCTTC. It encodes CASSTDRDGGYTF.

The CDR3 is CASSLDPTSNQPQHF. CDR3 DNA sequence: TGCGCCAGCAGCTTGGACCCTACTAGCAATCAGCCCCAGCATTTT. The chain uses TRBV5-1 and TRBJ1-5, with D unclear. Per the germline V gene, CDR1 is SGHRS and CDR2 is YFSETQ. Trimming took 0 bases from V and 0 from J, leaving 7 bases between them. The CDR3 is 15 residues long.

The chain is built from TRBV2 and TRBJ1-1; D is unresolved. Germline values: CDR1 SNHLY, CDR2 FYNNEI. Trimming removed 6 bases at V and 6 bases at J, with 8 bases between. The CDR3 covers 11 residues. CDR3 nucleotide sequence: TGTGCCAGCAGAGTCCGAGCTGAAGCTTTCTTT. It is translated as CASRVRAEAFF.

V usage is TRBV6-1 and J usage is TRBJ2-7; 11 nucleotides match TRBD1. CDR1 is MNHNS, CDR2 SASEGT, per germline. The CDR3 is 12 amino acids. With V trimmed by 6 bases and J by 6 bases, 1 base remained unmatched. CDR3 amino acids: CASRGTGGEQYF. DNA for the CDR3: TGTGCCAGCAGAGGGACAGGGGGCGAGCAGTACTTC.

The chain couples TRBV19 to TRBJ1-6, with 7 bases that match TRBD1. The CDR3 contains 14 residues. V was clipped by 5 bases and J by 8 bases; unmatched bases: 6. CDR1 and CDR2 (germline): LNHDA, SQIVND (reference sequence). As DNA, the CDR3 is TGTGCCAGTAGTCCCCGACAGGGTGATTCACCCCTCCACTTT. This encodes CASSPRQGDSPLHF.

This clone was detected only a few times. This chain connects TRBV6-5 to TRBJ2-1; weak D call: TRBD1 (5 bases). The CDR3 spans 13 residues. Germline lookup yields CDR1 MNHEY and CDR2 SVGAGI. V shed 2 bases and J shed 5 bases, with 7 bases lying between them. CDR3 amino acids: CASSYTGNNEQFF. In nucleotides, the CDR3 is TGTGCCAGCAGTTACACAGGCAACAATGAGCAGTTCTTC.

About this clone itself: The junction departs from the called germline gene at one end, perhaps through a read error. The J gene is TRBJ2-7, the V gene TRBV7-9, with 8 bases fitting TRBD1. Germline CDR1 and CDR2: SEHNR and FQNEAQ (reference sequence). The CDR3 is made up of 15 amino acids. The CDR3 DNA reads as TGTTCCAGCAGCTTAGTTGGACAGGGAGCTTACGAGCAGTACTTC. This sequence encodes CSSSLVGQGAYEQYF.

This rearrangement joins TRBV7-2 to TRBJ2-3, with 9 bases aligning to TRBD2. The CDR3 totals 16 residues. Per the germline V gene, CDR1 is SGHTA and CDR2 is FQGNSA. Trimming cost V 4 bases and J 4 bases; bases outside gene matches: 9. DNA of the CDR3: TGTGCCAGCAGCTCTAGCGGGACGGGAGTCTCAGATACGCAGTATTTT. It codes for CASSSSGTGVSDTQYF.

This chain connects TRBV2 to TRBJ2-3, with D possibly being TRBD1 (6 bases). The germline V gene has CDR1 SNHLY and CDR2 FYNNEI. The V gene lost 6 bases and the J gene lost 6 bases, with 19 bases spanning the gap. The CDR3 is 15 residues long. The CDR3 reads CASSRRDTFADTQYF. The CDR3 DNA reads as TGTGCCAGCAGCCGCCGGGACACTTTTGCGGATACGCAGTATTTT.

V gene TRBV27 combines with J gene TRBJ2-1; 7 bases line up with TRBD1. The CDR3 has 14 residues. The V segment lost 10 bases and the J segment 5 bases; nucleotides outside the gene matches: 11. Germline V gene lookup returns CDR1 MNHEY and CDR2 SMNVEV (reference sequence). The CDR3 region is CATTRQGNDNEQFF. The CDR3 coding sequence is TGTGCCACCACCCGACAGGGAAATGACAATGAGCAGTTCTTC.

The V and J genes are TRBV2 and TRBJ1-1; D remains ambiguous. The CDR3 is 12 amino acids. Looked up from germline, CDR1 is SNHLY and CDR2 is FYNNEI. Trimming took off 4 bases at V and 4 bases at J, with 7 bases between the two ends. CDR3 residues: CASSGASTEAFF. Written as DNA, the CDR3 is TGTGCCAGCAGTGGCGCAAGCACTGAAGCTTTCTTT.

This sequence joins TRBV5-1 and TRBJ2-7; the D gene is possibly TRBD2 (5 bases). V lost 0 bases and J lost 6, with 10 bases in between. The CDR3 has 13 amino acids. Looked up from germline, CDR1 is SGHRS and CDR2 is YFSETQ. CDR3 in DNA: TGCGCCAGCAGCTTGGGGAATCGGGGCGAGCAGTACTTC. Its translation: CASSLGNRGEQYF.

The chain joins TRBV5-1 to TRBJ2-3; TRBD2 aligns across 7 bases. Germline V gene sequence: CDR1 SGHRS, CDR2 YFSETQ. The CDR3 runs 15 residues. Trimming cost V 4 bases and J 1 base; bases outside gene matches: 6. Written as DNA, the CDR3 is TGCGCCAGCAGCCCCCAACGGGGGGGCACAGATACGCAGTATTTT. Amino acid sequence: CASSPQRGGTDTQYF.

The chain couples TRBV5-8 to TRBJ1-5; D gene ambiguous. V lost 1 base and J lost 6, with 5 bases in between. The CDR3 runs 12 residues. Germline V lookup: CDR1 SGHTS, CDR2 YDEGEE. The CDR3 coding sequence is TGTGCCAGCAGCTTGAGAGGTCAGCCCCAGCATTTT. This translates into CASSLRGQPQHF.

The chain employs TRBV10-3 and TRBJ2-5; 8 nucleotides align to TRBD1. The J call is uncertain, as TRBJ2-7 better fits the DNA end. Germline-derived CDR1 and CDR2 are ENHRY and SYGVKD. The CDR3 covers 16 residues. For the CDR3, the DNA is TGTGCCATCAGTGAGTCCCTAAGGACAGGGACCTACGAGCAGTACTTC. This codes for CAISESLRTGTYEQYF.

This clone was seen just once. This chain uses TRBV2 with TRBJ2-1; tentatively, D is TRBD2 (5 bases). Germline assignment: CDR1 SNHLY and CDR2 FYNNEI. Trimming pared 5 bases from V and 0 bases from J, leaving 11 bases between. CDR3 size: 15 residues. The DNA for the CDR3 is TGTGCCAGCAGTCAGATAGGGAGCTCCTACAATGAGCAGTTCTTC. This gives the protein CASSQIGSSYNEQFF.